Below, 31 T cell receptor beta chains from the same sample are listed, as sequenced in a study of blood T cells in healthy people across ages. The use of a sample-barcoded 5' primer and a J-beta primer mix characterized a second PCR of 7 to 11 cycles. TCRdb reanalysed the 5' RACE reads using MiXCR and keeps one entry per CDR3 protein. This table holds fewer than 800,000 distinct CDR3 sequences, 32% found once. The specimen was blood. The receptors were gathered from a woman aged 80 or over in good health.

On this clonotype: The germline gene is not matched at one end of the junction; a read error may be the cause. The CDR3 spells CASSQAGADAQYF. The CDR3 nucleotides are TGCGCCAGCAGCCAAGCGGGGGCAGATGCGCAGTATTTT. The rearrangement uses TRBV4-1 and TRBJ2-3; D possibly matches TRBD1 or TRBD2 (6 bases each). The CDR3 length is 13 residues. The germline V gene has CDR1 MGHRA and CDR2 YSYEKL.

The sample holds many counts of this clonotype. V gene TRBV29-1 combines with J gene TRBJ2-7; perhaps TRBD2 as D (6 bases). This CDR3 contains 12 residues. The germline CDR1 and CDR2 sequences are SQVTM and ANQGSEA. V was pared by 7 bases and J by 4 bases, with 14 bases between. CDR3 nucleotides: TGCAGCGCGACGGACTACCTTTACGAGCAGTACTTC. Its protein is CSATDYLYEQYF.

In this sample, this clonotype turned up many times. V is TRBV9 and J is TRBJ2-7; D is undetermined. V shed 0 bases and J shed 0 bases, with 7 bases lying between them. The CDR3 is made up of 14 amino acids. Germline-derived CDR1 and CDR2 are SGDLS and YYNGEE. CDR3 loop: CASSVGAVSYEQYF. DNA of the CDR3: TGTGCCAGCAGCGTAGGCGCGGTCTCCTACGAGCAGTACTTC.

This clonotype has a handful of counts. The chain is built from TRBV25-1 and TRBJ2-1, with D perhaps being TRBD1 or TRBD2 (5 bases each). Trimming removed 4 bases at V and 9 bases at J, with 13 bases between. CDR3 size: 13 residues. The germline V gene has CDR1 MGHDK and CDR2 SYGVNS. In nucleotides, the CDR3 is TGTGCCAGCAGTGCGGACTTTGGGGGTGAGCAGTTCTTC. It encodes CASSADFGGEQFF.

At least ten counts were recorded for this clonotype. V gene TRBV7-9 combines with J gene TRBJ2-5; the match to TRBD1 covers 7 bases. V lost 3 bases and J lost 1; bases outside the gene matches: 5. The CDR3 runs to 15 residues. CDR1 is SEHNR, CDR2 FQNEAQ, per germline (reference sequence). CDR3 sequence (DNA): TGTGCCAGCAGCTTGCAGACAGGGTCCCAAGAGACCCAGTACTTC. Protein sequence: CASSLQTGSQETQYF.

The CDR3 here is CASSQRPPGSSYNEQFF. DNA of the CDR3: TGTGCCAGCAGCCAAAGGCCACCCGGTAGCTCCTACAATGAGCAGTTCTTC. This chain uses TRBV14 with TRBJ2-1; no clear D. CDR1 and CDR2 from the germline V gene are SGHDN and FVKESK. CDR3 length equals 17 residues. Trimming cost V 2 bases and J 0 bases, with 14 bases left between them. Combining the CDR3 with reference TRBV14 and TRBJ2-1 gives the whole variable domain EAGVTQFPSHSVIEKGQTVTLRCDPISGHDNLYWYRRVMGKEIKFLLHFVKESKQDESGMPNNRFLAERTGGTYSTLKVQPAELEDSGVYFCASSQRPPGSSYNEQFFGPGTRLTVL.

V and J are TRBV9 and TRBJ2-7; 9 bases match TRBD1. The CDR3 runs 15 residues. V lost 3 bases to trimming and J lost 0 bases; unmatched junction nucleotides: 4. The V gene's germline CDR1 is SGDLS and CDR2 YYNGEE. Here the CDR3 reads CASSAGQGTSYEQYF. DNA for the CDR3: TGTGCCAGCAGCGCGGGACAGGGTACCTCCTACGAGCAGTACTTC.

This CDR3 is CASTTVLGTGELFF. In nucleotides, the CDR3 is TGTGCCAGCACCACCGTGTTGGGAACCGGGGAGCTGTTTTTT. V is TRBV6-2 or TRBV6-3 and J is TRBJ2-2; no clear D gene. V lost 7 bases and J 5 bases, leaving 14 bases between the germline ends. Per the germline V gene, CDR1 is MNHEY and CDR2 is SVGEGT. The CDR3 contains 14 residues.

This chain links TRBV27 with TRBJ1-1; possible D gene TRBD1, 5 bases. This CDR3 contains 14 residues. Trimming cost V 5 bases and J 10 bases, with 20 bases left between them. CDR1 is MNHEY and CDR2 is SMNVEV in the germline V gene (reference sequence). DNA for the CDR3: TGTGCCAGCAGTCCCGGGGCAGGCCTGGCGGGAGCTTTCTTT. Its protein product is CASSPGAGLAGAFF.

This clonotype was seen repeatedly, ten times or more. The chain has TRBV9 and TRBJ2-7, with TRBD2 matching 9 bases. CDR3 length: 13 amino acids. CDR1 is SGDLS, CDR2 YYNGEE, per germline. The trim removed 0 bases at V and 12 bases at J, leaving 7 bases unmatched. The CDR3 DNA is TGTGCCAGCAGCGTAGGGGGGACTAGCTTCCTGTACTTC. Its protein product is CASSVGGTSFLYF.

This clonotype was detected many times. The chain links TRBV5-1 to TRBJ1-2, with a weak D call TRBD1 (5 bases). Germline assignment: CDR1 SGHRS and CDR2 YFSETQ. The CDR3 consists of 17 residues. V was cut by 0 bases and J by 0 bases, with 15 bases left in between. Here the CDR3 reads CASSLGARARTNYGYTF. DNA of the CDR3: TGCGCCAGCAGCTTGGGCGCCAGGGCTAGGACTAACTATGGCTACACCTTC.

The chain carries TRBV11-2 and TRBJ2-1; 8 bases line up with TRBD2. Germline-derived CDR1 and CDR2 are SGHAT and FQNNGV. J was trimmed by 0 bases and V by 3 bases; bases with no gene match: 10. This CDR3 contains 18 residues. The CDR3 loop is CASSFPGLDLSSYNEQFF. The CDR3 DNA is TGTGCCAGCAGCTTCCCGGGACTAGACTTGAGCTCCTACAATGAGCAGTTCTTC.

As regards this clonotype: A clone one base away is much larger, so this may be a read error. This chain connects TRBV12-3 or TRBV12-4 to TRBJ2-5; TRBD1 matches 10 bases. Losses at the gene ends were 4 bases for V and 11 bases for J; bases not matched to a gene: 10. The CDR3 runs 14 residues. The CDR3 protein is CASSWTGGSREQYF. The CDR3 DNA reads TGTGCCAGCAGTTGGACAGGGGGATCAAGAGAGCAGTACTTC.

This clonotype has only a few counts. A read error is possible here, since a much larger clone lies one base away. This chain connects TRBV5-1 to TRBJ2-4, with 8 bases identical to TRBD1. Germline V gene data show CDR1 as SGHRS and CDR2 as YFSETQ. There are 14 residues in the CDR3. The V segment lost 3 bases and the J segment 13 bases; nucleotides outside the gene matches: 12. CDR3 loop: CASSWGGQGPEQYF. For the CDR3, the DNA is TGCGCCAGCAGCTGGGGAGGACAGGGCCCTGAGCAGTACTTC.

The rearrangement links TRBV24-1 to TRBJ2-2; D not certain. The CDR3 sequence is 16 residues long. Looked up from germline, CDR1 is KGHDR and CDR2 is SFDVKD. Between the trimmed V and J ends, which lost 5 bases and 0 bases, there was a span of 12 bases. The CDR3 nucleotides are TGTGCCACCAGTGCCCCATCTTCGGCGAACACCGGGGAGCTGTTTTTT. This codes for CATSAPSSANTGELFF.

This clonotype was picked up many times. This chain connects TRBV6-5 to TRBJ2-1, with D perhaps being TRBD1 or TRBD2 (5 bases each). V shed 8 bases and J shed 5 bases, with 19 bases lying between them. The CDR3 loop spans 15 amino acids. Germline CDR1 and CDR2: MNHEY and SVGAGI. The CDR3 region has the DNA TGTGCCAGCGGACGGGGCAGGGACGAACACAATGAGCAGTTCTTC. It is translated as CASGRGRDEHNEQFF.

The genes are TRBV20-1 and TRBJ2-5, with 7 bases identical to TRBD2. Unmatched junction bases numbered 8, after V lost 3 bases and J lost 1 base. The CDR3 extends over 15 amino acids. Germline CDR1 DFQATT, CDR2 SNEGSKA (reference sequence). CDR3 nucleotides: TGCAGTGCTAGGGGGGGGTGGAGGGGCCAAGAGACCCAGTACTTC. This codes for CSARGGWRGQETQYF.

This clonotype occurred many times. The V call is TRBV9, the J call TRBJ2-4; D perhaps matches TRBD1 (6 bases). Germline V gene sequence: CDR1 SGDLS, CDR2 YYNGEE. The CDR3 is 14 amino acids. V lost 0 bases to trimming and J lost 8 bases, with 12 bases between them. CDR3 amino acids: CASSVEQGLDIQYF. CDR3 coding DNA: TGTGCCAGCAGCGTAGAACAGGGCCTGGACATTCAGTACTTC.

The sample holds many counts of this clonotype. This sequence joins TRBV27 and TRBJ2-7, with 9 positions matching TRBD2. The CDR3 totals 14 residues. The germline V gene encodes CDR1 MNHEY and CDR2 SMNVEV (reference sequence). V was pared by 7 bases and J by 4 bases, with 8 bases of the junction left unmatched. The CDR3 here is CASKTSGSLYEQYF. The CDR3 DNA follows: TGTGCCAGCAAGACTAGCGGATCCTTATACGAGCAGTACTTC.

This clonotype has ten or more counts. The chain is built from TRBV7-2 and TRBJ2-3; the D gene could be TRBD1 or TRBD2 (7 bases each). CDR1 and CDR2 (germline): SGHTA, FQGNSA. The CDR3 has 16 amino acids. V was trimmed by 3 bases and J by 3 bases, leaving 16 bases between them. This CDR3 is CASSLWGEGATDTQYF. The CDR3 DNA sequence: TGTGCCAGCAGCTTGTGGGGGGAGGGGGCGACAGATACGCAGTATTTT.

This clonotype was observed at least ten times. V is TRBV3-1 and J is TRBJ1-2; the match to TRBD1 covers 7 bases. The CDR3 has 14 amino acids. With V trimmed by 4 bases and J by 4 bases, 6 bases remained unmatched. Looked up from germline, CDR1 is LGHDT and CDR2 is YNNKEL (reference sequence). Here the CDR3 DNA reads TGTGCCAGCAGCCCCCAGGGGGGCCCCTATGGCTACACCTTC. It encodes CASSPQGGPYGYTF. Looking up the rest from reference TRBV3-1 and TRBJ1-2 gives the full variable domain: DTAVSQTPKYLVTQMGNDKSIKCEQNLGHDTMYWYKQDSKKFLKIMFSYNNKELIINETVPNRFSPKSPDKAHLNLHINSLELGDSAVYFCASSPQGGPYGYTFGSGTRLTVV.

CDR3: CATGDRYYGYTF. The CDR3 region has the DNA TGTGCCACTGGGGACAGGTACTATGGCTACACCTTC. The V gene is TRBV12-3 or TRBV12-4, the J gene TRBJ1-2, with 8 bases matching TRBD1. The CDR3 is 12 amino acids. V shed 10 bases, J shed 3 bases, and the junction held 4 bases outside the gene matches.

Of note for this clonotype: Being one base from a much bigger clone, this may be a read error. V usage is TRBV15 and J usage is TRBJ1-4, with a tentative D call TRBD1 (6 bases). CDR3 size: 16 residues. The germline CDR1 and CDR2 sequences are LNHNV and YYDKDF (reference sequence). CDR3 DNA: TGTGCCACCAGCAGACCGCCCAGACAGGTTAATGAAAAACGGTTTTTT. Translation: CATSRPPRQVNEKRFF.

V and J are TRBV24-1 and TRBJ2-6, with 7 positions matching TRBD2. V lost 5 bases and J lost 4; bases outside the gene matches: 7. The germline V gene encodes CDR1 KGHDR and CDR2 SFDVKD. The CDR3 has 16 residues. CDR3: CATSGAGESGANVLTF. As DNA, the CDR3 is TGTGCCACCAGTGGCGCGGGAGAATCCGGGGCCAACGTCCTGACTTTC.

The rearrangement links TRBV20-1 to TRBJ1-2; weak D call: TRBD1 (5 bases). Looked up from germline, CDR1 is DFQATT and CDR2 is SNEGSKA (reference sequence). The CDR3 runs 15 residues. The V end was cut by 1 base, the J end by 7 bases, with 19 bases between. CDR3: CSARALGRSGGGYTF. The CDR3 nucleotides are TGCAGTGCTAGAGCCCTGGGACGCAGTGGGGGTGGCTACACCTTC.

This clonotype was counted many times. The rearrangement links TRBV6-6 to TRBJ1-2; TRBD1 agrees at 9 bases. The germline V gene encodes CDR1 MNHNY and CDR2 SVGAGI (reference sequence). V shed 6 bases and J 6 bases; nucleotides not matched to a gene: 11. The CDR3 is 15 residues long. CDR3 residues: CASRPTGGNNDGYTF. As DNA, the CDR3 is TGTGCCAGCAGACCTACAGGGGGCAACAACGATGGCTACACCTTC.

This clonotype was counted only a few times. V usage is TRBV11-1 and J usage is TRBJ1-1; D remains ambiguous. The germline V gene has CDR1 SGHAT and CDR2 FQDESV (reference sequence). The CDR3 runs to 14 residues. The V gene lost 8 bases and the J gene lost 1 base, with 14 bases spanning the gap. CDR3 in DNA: TGTGCCAGCGGGAGGCGGAGGGCGAACACTGAAGCTTTCTTT. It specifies CASGRRRANTEAFF.

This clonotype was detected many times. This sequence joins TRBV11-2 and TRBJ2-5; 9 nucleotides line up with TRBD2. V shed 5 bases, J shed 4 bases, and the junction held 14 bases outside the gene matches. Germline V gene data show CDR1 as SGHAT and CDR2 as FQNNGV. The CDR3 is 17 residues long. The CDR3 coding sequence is TGTGCCAGCAGCCTAAAAGGCGGGCGGGGGGGCAGAGAGACCCAGTACTTC. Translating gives CASSLKGGRGGRETQYF.

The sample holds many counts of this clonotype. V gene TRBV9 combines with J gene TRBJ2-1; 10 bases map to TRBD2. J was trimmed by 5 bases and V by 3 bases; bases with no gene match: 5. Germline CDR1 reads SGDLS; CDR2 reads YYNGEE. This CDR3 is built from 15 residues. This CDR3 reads CASSADTSGDNEQFF. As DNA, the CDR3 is TGTGCCAGCAGCGCGGATACTAGCGGGGACAATGAGCAGTTCTTC.

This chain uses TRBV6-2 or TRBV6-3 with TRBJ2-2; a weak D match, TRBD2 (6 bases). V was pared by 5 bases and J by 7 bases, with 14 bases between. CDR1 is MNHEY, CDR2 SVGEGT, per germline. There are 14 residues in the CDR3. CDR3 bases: TGTGCCAGCAGTCGGATAGCAGCGGGCGGGGAGCTGTTTTTT. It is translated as CASSRIAAGGELFF.

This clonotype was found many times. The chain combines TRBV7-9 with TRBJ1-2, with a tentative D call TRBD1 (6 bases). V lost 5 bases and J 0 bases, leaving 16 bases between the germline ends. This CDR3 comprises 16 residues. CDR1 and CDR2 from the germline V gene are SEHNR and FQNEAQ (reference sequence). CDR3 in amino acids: CASSPRPGVSNYGYTF. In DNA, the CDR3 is TGTGCCAGCAGCCCTCGGCCAGGGGTTTCTAACTATGGCTACACCTTC.